The 8 T cell receptor beta chains presented below share a single source sample, sequenced in a study of CD8 T cells in Susac syndrome. Reverse transcription of about 0.45 to 1 ug RNA was carried out with random hexamers. TCRdb itself ran the immunoSEQ multiplex PCR reads through MiXCR, one entry per CDR3 protein. This table has about 150,000 distinct CDR3 sequences, about 91% appearing once. Specimen: CD4+ T cells from PBMCs. These receptors all stem from a human donor in good health.

The CDR3 coding sequence is TGTGCCATCACCGGGACAGTGAATCAGCCCCAGCATTTT. Translation gives CAITGTVNQPQHF. The V call is TRBV10-3, the J call TRBJ1-5; 7 nucleotides match TRBD1. V lost 7 bases and J lost 4; bases outside the gene matches: 4. Germline CDR1 is ENHRY and CDR2 is SYGVKD. The CDR3 has 13 amino acids.

V is TRBV29-1 and J is TRBJ2-3; D is unresolved. V lost 8 bases to trimming and J lost 2 bases, with 5 bases between them. The length of the CDR3 is 10 residues. From germline, CDR1 is SQVTM and CDR2 ANQGSEA. This CDR3 is CSSDTDTQYF. The DNA of the CDR3 is TGCAGCTCAGACACAGATACGCAGTATTTT.

The chain couples TRBV27 to TRBJ2-5, with a weak D call TRBD2 (5 bases). From germline, CDR1 is MNHEY and CDR2 SMNVEV (reference sequence). Trimming removed 9 bases at V and 0 bases at J, with 14 bases between. The CDR3 loop spans 14 amino acids. The CDR3, as DNA: TGTGCCAGTCGGAGGCAGGCGCACCAAGAGACCCAGTACTTC. Its translation is CASRRQAHQETQYF.

V gene TRBV12-3 or TRBV12-4 combines with J gene TRBJ2-7; no firm D call. V was cut by 6 bases and J by 4 bases, with 10 bases left in between. The CDR3 length is 12 residues. CDR3 in amino acids: CASSLTMYEQYF. In DNA, the CDR3 is TGTGCCAGCAGCCTTACCATGTACGAGCAGTACTTC.

In DNA form, the CDR3 reads TGCGCCAGCAGCCAAGCTAGCGGGAGGTACGAGCAGTACTTC. Amino acids: CASSQASGRYEQYF. The chain links TRBV4-1 to TRBJ2-7; 11 nucleotides match TRBD2. The CDR3 extends over 14 amino acids. From germline, CDR1 is MGHRA and CDR2 YSYEKL. V shed 1 base, J shed 4 bases, and the junction held 0 bases outside the gene matches.

V usage is TRBV6-2 or TRBV6-3 and J usage is TRBJ2-5; 7 bases line up with TRBD2. The germline V gene has CDR1 MNHEY and CDR2 SVGEGT. V was clipped by 2 bases and J by 4 bases; unmatched bases: 7. This CDR3 contains 15 residues. The chain's CDR3 is CASSYDDGGTETQYF. CDR3 bases: TGTGCCAGCAGTTACGATGACGGGGGGACAGAGACCCAGTACTTC.

The V call is TRBV13, the J call TRBJ2-7; D gene ambiguous. CDR1 and CDR2 from the germline V gene are PRHDT and FYEKMQ (reference sequence). This CDR3 spans 15 amino acids. V lost 3 bases to trimming and J lost 3 bases, with 15 bases between them. CDR3 residues: CASSFSTASIYEQYF. The DNA for the CDR3 is TGTGCCAGCAGCTTTTCGACGGCTTCAATCTACGAGCAGTACTTC.

The chain has TRBV15 and TRBJ1-1; no reliable D call. Germline V gives CDR1 LNHNV, CDR2 YYDKDF (reference sequence). The CDR3 sequence is 14 residues long. Trimming removed 4 bases at V and 2 bases at J, with 11 bases between. The DNA for the CDR3 is TGTGCCACCAGCAATGGGTTTTTCAACACTGAAGCTTTCTTT. This translates into CATSNGFFNTEAFF. The full variable domain, rest sourced from reference TRBV15 and TRBJ1-1, is DAMVIQNPRYQVTQFGKPVTLSCSQTLNHNVMYWYQQKSSQAPKLLFHYYDKDFNNEADTPDNFQSRRPNTSFCFLDIRSPGLGDTAMYLCATSNGFFNTEAFFGQGTRLTVV.